Each of the 31 T cell receptor beta chains below was sequenced from the same sample in a study of T cells in Graves' hyperthyroidism and ophthalmopathy. The CDR3 regions of TCR beta were amplified from RNA transcripts. HTBI primers were employed in a first-round RT-PCR of the TCR CDR3. From the multiplex PCR reads, TCRdb called clonotypes with MiXCR, one entry per CDR3 protein. This table has about 500,000 distinct CDR3 sequences, 46% appearing once. Sequences were obtained from peripheral blood or thyroid tissue (not recorded which). Receptor source: an adult woman with Graves' disease, either hyperthyroidism or ophthalmopathy (not recorded which).

This clonotype has a handful of counts. J is TRBJ1-1 and V is TRBV10-3; D possibly corresponds to TRBD1 (6 bases). The CDR3 has 15 residues. Germline V gene sequence: CDR1 ENHRY, CDR2 SYGVKD. Trimming cost V 4 bases and J 2 bases, with 14 bases left between them. Here the CDR3 DNA reads TGTGCCATCAGTGGACAGGTAGTCGGTAACACTGAAGCTTTCTTT. Its protein is CAISGQVVGNTEAFF.

This clonotype occurred a few times. The V and J genes are TRBV27 and TRBJ2-5; tentatively, D is TRBD2 (5 bases). V lost 0 bases to trimming and J lost 5 bases, with 13 bases between them. Germline V gene data show CDR1 as MNHEY and CDR2 as SMNVEV (reference sequence). The CDR3 consists of 15 residues. CDR3 region: CASSLSGAAVETQYF. The CDR3 DNA reads as TGTGCCAGCAGTTTATCGGGAGCGGCAGTGGAGACCCAGTACTTC.

This chain links TRBV6-1 with TRBJ1-1; 7 bases match TRBD1. Looked up from germline, CDR1 is MNHNS and CDR2 is SASEGT. The V segment lost 5 bases and the J segment 8 bases; nucleotides outside the gene matches: 8. The CDR3 extends over 13 amino acids. CDR3 bases: TGTGCCAGCAGTTACGGAGGGACAGCGGAAGCTTTCTTT. This codes for CASSYGGTAEAFF.

V usage is TRBV7-6 and J usage is TRBJ2-5, with 8 bases that match TRBD2. This CDR3 is built from 15 residues. Losses at the gene ends were 5 bases for V and 5 bases for J; bases not matched to a gene: 10. Germline V gene lookup returns CDR1 SGHVS and CDR2 FNYEAQ. Written as DNA, the CDR3 is TGTGCCAGCAGCCCGGCGGGGGGCACGAAGGAGACCCAGTACTTC. Translation: CASSPAGGTKETQYF.

The CDR3 DNA sequence: TGCAGTGCTAGCAAGAGCACGGGCGGGGGGGAAGAGACCCAGTACTTC. Translating gives CSASKSTGGGEETQYF. The V call is TRBV20-1, the J call TRBJ2-5; 9 bases are a match to TRBD2. The CDR3 loop spans 16 amino acids. Per germline, CDR1 DFQATT and CDR2 SNEGSKA (reference sequence). The J segment lost 3 bases and the V segment lost 3 bases, leaving 11 bases of the junction unmatched.

The gene calls are TRBV30 and TRBJ2-2; D not resolved. V lost 5 bases and J lost 4, with 11 bases in between. This CDR3 spans 13 amino acids. Germline V gives CDR1 GTSNPN, CDR2 SVGIG (reference sequence). The CDR3 sequence: CAWDPLSTGELFF. Written as DNA, the CDR3 is TGTGCCTGGGACCCGCTTTCCACCGGGGAGCTGTTTTTT.

This clonotype appeared many times. The chain links TRBV5-1 to TRBJ2-6; D gene uncertain. Germline V gene lookup returns CDR1 SGHRS and CDR2 YFSETQ. The CDR3 length is 14 residues. Trimming took 6 bases from V and 1 from J, leaving 8 bases between them. CDR3: CASTEQSGANVLTF. In DNA form, the CDR3 reads TGCGCCAGCACAGAGCAATCTGGGGCCAACGTCCTGACTTTC.

The chain uses TRBV7-2 and TRBJ2-2, with D perhaps matching TRBD2 (6 bases). The V and J ends lost 4 bases and 0 bases respectively, with 18 bases between them. CDR1 is SGHTA, CDR2 FQGNSA, per germline. The CDR3 is 18 amino acids. In DNA, the CDR3 is TGTGCCAGCAGCTCCGGGGGTCCTCAATTGTCGAACACCGGGGAGCTGTTTTTT. This gives the protein CASSSGGPQLSNTGELFF.

As to this clonotype: A much larger clone sits a single nucleotide away, making a read error possible. The V and J genes are TRBV20-1 and TRBJ1-1; D unclear. V lost 6 bases, J lost 8 bases, and 16 bases lay in between. Germline V lookup: CDR1 DFQATT, CDR2 SNEGSKA (reference sequence). This CDR3 contains 12 residues. The CDR3 is CSADKHLQEAFF. CDR3 bases: TGCAGTGCGGATAAACATCTTCAGGAAGCTTTCTTT.

In this sample, this clonotype turned up a few times. V usage is TRBV29-1 and J usage is TRBJ1-1, with no clear D. The CDR3 runs to 11 residues. CDR1 and CDR2 from the germline V gene are SQVTM and ANQGSEA. V lost 8 bases to trimming and J lost 4 bases, with 11 bases between them. Here the CDR3 DNA reads TGCAGCTTAAGGGTGGGCACTGAAGCTTTCTTT. This sequence encodes CSLRVGTEAFF.

Turning to this clonotype: One junction end disagrees with the germline gene, perhaps due to a read error. The chain recombines TRBV5-1 with TRBJ2-5, with 10 bases aligning to TRBD1. Per germline, CDR1 SGHRS and CDR2 YFSETQ. This CDR3 contains 15 residues. The DNA of the CDR3 is TGTGCCAGCAGCCGCGGACAGGGGGTTCGGGAGACCCAGTACTTC. Translated, it gives CASSRGQGVRETQYF.

This clonotype was seen ten or more times. The gene calls are TRBV10-3 and TRBJ1-1, with a weak D call TRBD1 (6 bases). There are 14 residues in the CDR3. CDR1 and CDR2 (germline): ENHRY, SYGVKD. V lost 8 bases, J lost 3 bases, and 16 bases lay in between. Written as DNA, the CDR3 is TGTGCCATCCACCCAGGAGCAGGGGACACTGAAGCTTTCTTT. Translated: CAIHPGAGDTEAFF.

V is TRBV7-8 and J is TRBJ1-4; D is uncertain. Trimming pared 6 bases from V and 5 bases from J, leaving 13 bases between. CDR3 length equals 14 residues. Germline V CDR1 and CDR2: SGHVS, FQNEAQ. The CDR3 coding sequence is TGTGCCAGCAGTTTACAGAACAGAAATGAAAAACTGTTTTTT. Translating gives CASSLQNRNEKLFF.

This clonotype occurred once. The J gene is TRBJ2-2, the V gene TRBV28; TRBD2 aligns across 10 bases. The trim removed 8 bases at V and 0 bases at J, leaving 6 bases unmatched. The CDR3 consists of 16 residues. Germline lookup yields CDR1 MDHEN and CDR2 SYDVKM. The CDR3 reads CASPPSGSANTGELFF. CDR3 DNA sequence: TGTGCCAGCCCCCCTAGCGGGAGCGCGAACACCGGGGAGCTGTTTTTT.

The V gene is TRBV20-1, the J gene TRBJ2-7; D might be TRBD1 (6 bases). This CDR3 has 13 residues. Germline V lookup: CDR1 DFQATT, CDR2 SNEGSKA (reference sequence). The V end was cut by 3 bases, the J end by 2 bases, with 11 bases between. The CDR3 is CSASPGQPYEQYF. The CDR3 coding sequence is TGCAGTGCTAGCCCTGGACAGCCCTACGAGCAGTACTTC.

This clonotype was counted ten times or more. This chain joins TRBV19 and TRBJ2-2; D gene uncertain. CDR1 LNHDA and CDR2 SQIVND come from the germline V gene (reference sequence). V was clipped by 4 bases and J by 5 bases, with 8 bases between them. The CDR3 runs to 13 residues. CDR3 sequence: CASSTRLTGELFF. The CDR3 DNA follows: TGTGCCAGTAGTACCAGATTAACCGGGGAGCTGTTTTTT.

This rearrangement joins TRBV19 to TRBJ1-2; D is ambiguous. Germline V CDR1 and CDR2: LNHDA, SQIVND (reference sequence). The CDR3 consists of 12 residues. V was trimmed by 10 bases and J by 1 base, leaving 10 bases between them. The CDR3, as DNA: TGTGCCACAGTCGACGGTAACTATGGCTACACCTTC. Protein sequence: CATVDGNYGYTF. The whole variable domain, remainder taken from reference TRBV19 and TRBJ1-2, is DGGITQSPKYLFRKEGQNVTLSCEQNLNHDAMYWYRQDPGQGLRLIYYSQIVNDFQKGDIAEGYSVSREKKESFPLTVTSAQKNPTAFYLCATVDGNYGYTFGSGTRLTVV.

This clonotype was seen many times. The chain uses TRBV4-1 and TRBJ1-5, with D possibly matching TRBD1 (5 bases). CDR1 is MGHRA, CDR2 YSYEKL, per germline. The CDR3 consists of 14 residues. With 1 base removed from V and 5 bases from J, the gap between germline ends came to 9 bases. The CDR3 protein is CASSQARVDQPQHF. The CDR3, as DNA: TGCGCCAGCAGCCAAGCCAGGGTGGATCAGCCCCAGCATTTT.

CDR3 protein: CSARERQGNQPQHF. CDR3 DNA sequence: TGCAGTGCTAGAGAGAGACAGGGCAATCAGCCCCAGCATTTT. The chain joins TRBV20-1 to TRBJ1-5; maybe TRBD1 (6 bases). Trimming took off 0 bases at V and 2 bases at J, with 8 bases between the two ends. CDR3 length equals 14 residues. Germline-derived CDR1 and CDR2 are DFQATT and SNEGSKA (reference sequence).

The rearrangement uses TRBV14 and TRBJ1-6; D remains unclear. The CDR3 covers 16 residues. In germline, CDR1 is SGHDN, CDR2 FVKESK. Deletions cut 0 bases from V and 0 bases from J, with 6 bases between. DNA of the CDR3: TGTGCCAGCAGCCAAGACAGTAGCTCCTATAATTCACCCCTCCACTTT. Translation: CASSQDSSSYNSPLHF.

This clonotype was observed at least ten times. This chain joins TRBV20-1 and TRBJ1-4, with D hard to call. Deletions cut 5 bases from V and 5 bases from J, with 12 bases between. In germline, CDR1 is DFQATT, CDR2 SNEGSKA (reference sequence). This CDR3 comprises 13 residues. The CDR3 DNA reads as TGCAGTGCTGAGGGATCTCCCAATGAAAAACTGTTTTTT. This translates into CSAEGSPNEKLFF.

This clonotype was recorded many times. The gene calls are TRBV10-2 and TRBJ1-2; D ambiguous. The CDR3 covers 14 residues. Trimming removed 4 bases from V and 4 bases from J, with 13 bases in between. CDR1 WSHSY and CDR2 SAAADI come from the germline V gene. DNA of the CDR3: TGCGCCAGCAGTGGAACCGGGCCTGGCTATGGCTACACCTTC. Its translation is CASSGTGPGYGYTF.

The J gene is TRBJ2-2, the V gene TRBV15; D remains unclear. CDR1 and CDR2 (germline): LNHNV, YYDKDF (reference sequence). Trimming took 5 bases from V and 2 from J, leaving 9 bases between them. This CDR3 region has 14 residues. The CDR3 loop is CATSGIVNTGELFF. In nucleotides, the CDR3 is TGTGCCACCAGCGGAATCGTTAACACCGGGGAGCTGTTTTTT.

This clonotype appeared many times. V gene TRBV7-3 combines with J gene TRBJ1-1; a weak D match, TRBD1 (5 bases). Germline CDR1 and CDR2: SGHTA and FQGTGA. V was pared by 6 bases and J by 6 bases, with 20 bases between. The CDR3 extends over 15 amino acids. The CDR3 bases are TGTGCCAGCAGTCAGACCGGCGCTGGACAAGCTGAAGCTTTCTTT. Translating it yields CASSQTGAGQAEAFF.

V usage is TRBV3-1 and J usage is TRBJ2-7; 9 bases line up with TRBD2. The CDR3 extends over 15 amino acids. The ends lost 4 bases at V and 6 bases at J; junction bases unmatched: 10. The germline gives CDR1 LGHDT, CDR2 YNNKEL (reference sequence). The CDR3 loop reads CASSRSGSGSREQYF. CDR3 coding DNA: TGTGCCAGCAGCCGGAGTGGTAGCGGGAGCCGCGAGCAGTACTTC.

The sample holds many counts of this clonotype. The rearrangement joins TRBV7-9 to TRBJ2-7, with a weak D call TRBD2 (5 bases). The CDR3 sequence is 13 residues long. The germline CDR1 and CDR2 sequences are SEHNR and FQNEAQ (reference sequence). The germline V and J ends were trimmed by 3 bases and 2 bases, with 8 bases remaining between them. This CDR3 is CASSFGVPYEQYF. CDR3 nucleotides: TGTGCCAGCAGCTTCGGGGTACCCTACGAGCAGTACTTC.

This clonotype has at least ten counts. The CDR3 here is CASSLIVGTEAFF. The CDR3 coding sequence is TGTGCCAGCAGCTTAATTGTCGGGACAGAGGCTTTCTTT. The genes are TRBV7-8 and TRBJ1-1, with 7 bases that match TRBD1. Germline CDR1 SGHVS, CDR2 FQNEAQ. The length of the CDR3 is 13 residues. V shed 2 bases, J shed 11 bases, and the junction held 8 bases outside the gene matches.

This clonotype was found a few times. The chain recombines TRBV7-2 with TRBJ1-2; D is uncertain. The V gene's germline CDR1 is SGHTA and CDR2 FQGNSA. Trimming took off 5 bases at V and 8 bases at J, with 15 bases between the two ends. There are 13 residues in the CDR3. The CDR3 sequence is CASSLQELWGYTF. CDR3 bases: TGTGCCAGCAGCCTTCAGGAACTATGGGGCTACACCTTC.

Concerning this clonotype: One junction end disagrees with the germline gene, perhaps due to a read error. The rearrangement links TRBV5-1 to TRBJ2-7, with 12 bases identical to TRBD2. The CDR3 runs to 16 residues. The germline V gene has CDR1 SGHRS and CDR2 YFSETQ. CDR3 sequence (DNA): TGTGCCAGCAGTTCCACTAGCGGGAGGCCCCCCTACGAGCAGTACTTC. It translates to CASSSTSGRPPYEQYF. Combining the CDR3 with reference TRBV5-1 and TRBJ2-7 gives the whole variable domain KAGVTQTPRYLIKTRGQQVTLSCSPISGHRSVSWYQQTPGQGLQFLFEYFSETQRNKGNFPGRFSGRQFSNSRSEMNVSTLELGDSALYLCASSSTSGRPPYEQYFGPGTRLTVT.

The gene calls are TRBV7-8 and TRBJ2-5, with 9 bases that match TRBD2. V dropped 5 bases and J dropped 7; count of bases not matched to a gene: 11. This CDR3 is built from 15 residues. CDR1 is SGHVS, CDR2 FQNEAQ, per germline. The CDR3 bases are TGTGCCAGCAGCATCGGACAGGCGGGAGGGGGGACCCAGTACTTC. This translates into CASSIGQAGGGTQYF.

This rearrangement joins TRBV7-3 to TRBJ2-2; either TRBD1 or TRBD2 may supply D (5 bases each). Germline V gives CDR1 SGHTA, CDR2 FQGTGA. This CDR3 spans 17 amino acids. V shed 2 bases and J shed 2 bases, with 15 bases lying between them. CDR3 in amino acids: CASSLSPGRANTGELFF. CDR3 DNA sequence: TGTGCCAGCAGCTTATCGCCGGGACGGGCAAACACCGGGGAGCTGTTTTTT.